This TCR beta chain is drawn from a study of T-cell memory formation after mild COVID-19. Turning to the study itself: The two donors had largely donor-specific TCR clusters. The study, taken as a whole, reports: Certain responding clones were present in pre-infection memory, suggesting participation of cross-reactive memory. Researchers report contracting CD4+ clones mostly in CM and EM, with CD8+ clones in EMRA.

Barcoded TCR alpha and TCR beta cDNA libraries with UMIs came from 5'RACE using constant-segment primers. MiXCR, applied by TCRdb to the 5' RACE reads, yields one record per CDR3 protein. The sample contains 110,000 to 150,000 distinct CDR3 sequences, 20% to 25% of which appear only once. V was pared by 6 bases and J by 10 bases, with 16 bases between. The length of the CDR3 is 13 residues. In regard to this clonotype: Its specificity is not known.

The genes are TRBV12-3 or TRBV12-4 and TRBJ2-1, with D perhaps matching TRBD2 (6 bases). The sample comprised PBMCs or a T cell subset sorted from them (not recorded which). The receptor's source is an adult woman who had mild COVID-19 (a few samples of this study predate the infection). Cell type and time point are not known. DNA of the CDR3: TGTGCCAGCAGGGGACTGTCGGAGGTCGAGCAGTTCTTC. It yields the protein CASRGLSEVEQFF.